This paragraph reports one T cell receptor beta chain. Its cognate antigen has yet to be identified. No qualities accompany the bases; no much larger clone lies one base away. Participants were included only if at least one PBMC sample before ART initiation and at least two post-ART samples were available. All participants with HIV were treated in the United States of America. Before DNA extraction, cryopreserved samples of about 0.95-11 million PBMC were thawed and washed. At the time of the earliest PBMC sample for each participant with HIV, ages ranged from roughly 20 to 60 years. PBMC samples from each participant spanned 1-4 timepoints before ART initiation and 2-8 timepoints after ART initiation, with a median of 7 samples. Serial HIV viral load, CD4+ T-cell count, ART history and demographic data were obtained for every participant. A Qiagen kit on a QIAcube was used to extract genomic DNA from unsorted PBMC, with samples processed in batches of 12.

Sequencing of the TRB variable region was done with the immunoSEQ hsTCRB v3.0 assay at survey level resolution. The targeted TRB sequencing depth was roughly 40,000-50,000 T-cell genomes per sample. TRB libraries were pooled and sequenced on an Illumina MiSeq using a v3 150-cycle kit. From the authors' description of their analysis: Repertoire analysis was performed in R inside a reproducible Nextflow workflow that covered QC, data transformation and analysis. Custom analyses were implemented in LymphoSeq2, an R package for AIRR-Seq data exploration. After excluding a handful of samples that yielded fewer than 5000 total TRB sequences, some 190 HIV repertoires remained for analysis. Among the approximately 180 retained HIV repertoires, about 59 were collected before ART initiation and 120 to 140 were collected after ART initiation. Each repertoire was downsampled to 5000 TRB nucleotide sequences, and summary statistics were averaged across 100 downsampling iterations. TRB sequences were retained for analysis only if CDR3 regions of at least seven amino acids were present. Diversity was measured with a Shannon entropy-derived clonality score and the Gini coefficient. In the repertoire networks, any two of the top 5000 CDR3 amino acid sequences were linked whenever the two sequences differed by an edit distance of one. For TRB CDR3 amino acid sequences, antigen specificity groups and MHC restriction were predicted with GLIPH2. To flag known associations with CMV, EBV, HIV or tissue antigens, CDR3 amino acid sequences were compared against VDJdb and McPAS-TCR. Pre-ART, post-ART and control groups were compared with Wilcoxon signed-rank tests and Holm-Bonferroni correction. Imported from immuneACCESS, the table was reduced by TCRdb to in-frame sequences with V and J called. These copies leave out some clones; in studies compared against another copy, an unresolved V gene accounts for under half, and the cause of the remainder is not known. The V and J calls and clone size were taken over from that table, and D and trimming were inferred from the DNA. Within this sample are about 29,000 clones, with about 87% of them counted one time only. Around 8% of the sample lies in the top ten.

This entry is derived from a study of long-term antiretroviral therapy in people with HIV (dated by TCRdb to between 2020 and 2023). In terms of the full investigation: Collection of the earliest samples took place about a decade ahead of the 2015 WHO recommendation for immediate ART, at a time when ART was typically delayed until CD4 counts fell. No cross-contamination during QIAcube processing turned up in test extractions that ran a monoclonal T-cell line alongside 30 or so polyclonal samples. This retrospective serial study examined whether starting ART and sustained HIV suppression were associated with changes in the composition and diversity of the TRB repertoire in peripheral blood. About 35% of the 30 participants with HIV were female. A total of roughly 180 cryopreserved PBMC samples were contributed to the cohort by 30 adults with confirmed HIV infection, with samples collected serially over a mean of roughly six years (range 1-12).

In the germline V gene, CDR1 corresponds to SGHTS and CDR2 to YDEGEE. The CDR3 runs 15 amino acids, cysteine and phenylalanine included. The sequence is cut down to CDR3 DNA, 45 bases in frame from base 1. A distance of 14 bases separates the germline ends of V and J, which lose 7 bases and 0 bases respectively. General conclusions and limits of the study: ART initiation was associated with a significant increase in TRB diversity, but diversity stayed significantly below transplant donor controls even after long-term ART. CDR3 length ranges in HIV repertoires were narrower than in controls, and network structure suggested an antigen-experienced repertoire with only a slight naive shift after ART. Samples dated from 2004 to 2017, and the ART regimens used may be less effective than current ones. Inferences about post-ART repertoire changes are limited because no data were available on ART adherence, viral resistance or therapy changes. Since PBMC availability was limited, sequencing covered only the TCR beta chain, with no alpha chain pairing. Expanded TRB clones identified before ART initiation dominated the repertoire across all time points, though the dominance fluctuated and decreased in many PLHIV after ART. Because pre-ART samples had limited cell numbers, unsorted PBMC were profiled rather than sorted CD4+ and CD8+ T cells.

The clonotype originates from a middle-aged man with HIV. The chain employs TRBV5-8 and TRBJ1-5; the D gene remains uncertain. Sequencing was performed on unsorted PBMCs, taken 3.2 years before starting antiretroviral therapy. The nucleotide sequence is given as TGTGCCAGCTGTCCACCTGACAATAGCAATCAGCCCCAGCATTTT. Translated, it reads CASCPPDNSNQPQHF.